This TCR beta chain originates from a study of T cell repertoires in ileal Crohn's disease. Profiled with immunoSEQ multiplex PCR; TCRdb holds only in-frame clones, not every one. The table has 15,000 or so clones, over 75% seen once. The CDR3 is 14 amino acids. Looked up from germline, CDR1 is SGHAT and CDR2 is FQNNGV. Trimming took off 1 base at V and 0 bases at J, with 6 bases between the two ends. Time point noted: inflamed ileum from the surgical specimen. The TCR originated in an adult with Crohn's disease. The chain employs TRBV11-2 and TRBJ1-1; D is undetermined. The sample was ileal tissue. CDR3 amino acids: CASSLGPMNTEAFF. The CDR3 DNA is TGTGCCAGCAGCTTAGGACCCATGAACACTGAAGCTTTCTTT.